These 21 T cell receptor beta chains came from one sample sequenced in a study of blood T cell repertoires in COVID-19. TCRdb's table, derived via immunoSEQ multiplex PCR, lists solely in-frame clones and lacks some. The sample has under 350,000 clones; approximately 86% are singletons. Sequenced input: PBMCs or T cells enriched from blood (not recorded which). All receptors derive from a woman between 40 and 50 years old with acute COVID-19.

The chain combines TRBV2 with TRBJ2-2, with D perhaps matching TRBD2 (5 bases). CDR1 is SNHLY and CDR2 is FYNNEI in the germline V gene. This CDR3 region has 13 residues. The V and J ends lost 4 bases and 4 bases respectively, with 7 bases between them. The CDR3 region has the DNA TGTGCCAGCAGTGGAGGGCCCACCGGGGAGCTGTTTTTT. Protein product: CASSGGPTGELFF.

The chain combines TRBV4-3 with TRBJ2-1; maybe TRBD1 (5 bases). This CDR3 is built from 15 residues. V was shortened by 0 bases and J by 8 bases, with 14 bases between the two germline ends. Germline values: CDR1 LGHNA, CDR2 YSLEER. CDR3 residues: CASSQDRAVVDEQFF. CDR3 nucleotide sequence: TGCGCCAGCAGCCAAGACAGGGCTGTGGTGGATGAGCAGTTCTTC.

CDR3 nucleotides: TGTGCCAGCAGTCCGTTGACAGGGAACACTGAAGCTTTCTTT. Its translation: CASSPLTGNTEAFF. The rearrangement uses TRBV27 and TRBJ1-1; D may be TRBD1 (6 bases). CDR3 length equals 14 residues. The germline V gene has CDR1 MNHEY and CDR2 SMNVEV (reference sequence). Trimming pared 5 bases from V and 1 base from J, leaving 11 bases between.

Here the CDR3 DNA reads TGTGCCAGTAGTAGCGGACAGGCGTTTTCTGGGGCCAACGTCCTGACTTTC. Amino acid sequence: CASSSGQAFSGANVLTF. The chain links TRBV19 to TRBJ2-6; 7 bases are shared with TRBD1. CDR3 size: 17 residues. The ends lost 4 bases at V and 1 base at J; junction bases unmatched: 7. CDR1 is LNHDA, CDR2 SQIVND, per germline (reference sequence).

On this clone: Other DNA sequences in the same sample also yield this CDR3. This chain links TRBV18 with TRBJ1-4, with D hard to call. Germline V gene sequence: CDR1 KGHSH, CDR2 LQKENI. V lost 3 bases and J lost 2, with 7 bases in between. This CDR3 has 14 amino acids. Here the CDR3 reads CASSPRGTNEKLFF. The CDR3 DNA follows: TGTGCCAGCTCACCGAGAGGCACTAATGAAAAACTGTTTTTT. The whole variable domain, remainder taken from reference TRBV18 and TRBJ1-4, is NAGVMQNPRHLVRRRGQEARLRCSPMKGHSHVYWYRQLPEEGLKFMVYLQKENIIDESGMPKERFSAEFPKEGPSILRIQQVVRGDSAAYFCASSPRGTNEKLFFGSGTQLSVL.

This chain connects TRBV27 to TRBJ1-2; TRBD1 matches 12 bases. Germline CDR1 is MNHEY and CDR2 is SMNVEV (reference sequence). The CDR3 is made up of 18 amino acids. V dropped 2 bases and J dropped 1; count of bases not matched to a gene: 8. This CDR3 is CASSLVGGQGAVNYGYTF. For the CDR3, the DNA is TGTGCCAGCAGTTTAGTGGGGGGACAGGGGGCGGTTAACTATGGCTACACCTTC.

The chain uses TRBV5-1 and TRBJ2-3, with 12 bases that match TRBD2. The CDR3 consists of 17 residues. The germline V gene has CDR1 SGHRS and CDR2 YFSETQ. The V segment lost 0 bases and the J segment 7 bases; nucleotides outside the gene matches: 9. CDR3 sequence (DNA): TGCGCCAGCAGCTTGGTCCACCTAGCGGGAGGGCAGAATACGCAGTATTTT. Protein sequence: CASSLVHLAGGQNTQYF.

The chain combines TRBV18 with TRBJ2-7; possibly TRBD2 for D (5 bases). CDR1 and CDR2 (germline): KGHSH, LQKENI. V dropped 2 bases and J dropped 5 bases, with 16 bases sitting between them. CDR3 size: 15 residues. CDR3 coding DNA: TGTGCCAGCTCACCATTTAGCGCTAACGGGCACGAGCAGTACTTC. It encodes CASSPFSANGHEQYF.

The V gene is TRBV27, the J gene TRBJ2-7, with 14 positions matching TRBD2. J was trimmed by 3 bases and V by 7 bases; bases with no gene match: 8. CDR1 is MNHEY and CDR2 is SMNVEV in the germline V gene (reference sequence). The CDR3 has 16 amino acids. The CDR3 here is CASTGTSGGIIYEQYF. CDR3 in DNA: TGTGCCAGCACCGGGACTAGCGGGGGAATAATCTACGAGCAGTACTTC.

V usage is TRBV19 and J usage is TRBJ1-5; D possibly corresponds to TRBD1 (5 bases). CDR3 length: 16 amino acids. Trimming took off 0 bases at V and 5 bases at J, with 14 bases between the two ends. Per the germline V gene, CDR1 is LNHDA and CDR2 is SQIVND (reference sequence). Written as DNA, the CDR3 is TGTGCCAGTAGTATAGATGGGCGGGGCAGTTATCAGCCCCAGCATTTT. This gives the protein CASSIDGRGSYQPQHF.

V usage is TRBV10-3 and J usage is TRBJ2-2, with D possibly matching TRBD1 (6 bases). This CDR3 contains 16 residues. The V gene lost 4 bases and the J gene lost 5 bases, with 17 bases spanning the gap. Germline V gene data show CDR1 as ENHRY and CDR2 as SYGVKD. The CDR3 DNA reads TGTGCCATCAGTGCCCCTACAGGGACGTGGACCGGGGAGCTGTTTTTT. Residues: CAISAPTGTWTGELFF.

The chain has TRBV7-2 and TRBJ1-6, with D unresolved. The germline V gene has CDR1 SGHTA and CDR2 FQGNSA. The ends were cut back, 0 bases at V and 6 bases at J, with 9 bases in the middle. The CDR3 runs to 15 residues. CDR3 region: CASSLAPGVNSPLHF. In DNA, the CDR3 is TGTGCCAGCAGCTTAGCACCCGGGGTTAATTCACCCCTCCACTTT.

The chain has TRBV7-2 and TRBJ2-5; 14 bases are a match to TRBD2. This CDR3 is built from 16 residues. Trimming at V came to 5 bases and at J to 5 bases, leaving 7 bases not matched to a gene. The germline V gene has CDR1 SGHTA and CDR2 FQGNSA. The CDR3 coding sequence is TGTGCCAGCAGCCCGGGACTAGCGGGAGCTGGCGAGACCCAGTACTTC. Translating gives CASSPGLAGAGETQYF.

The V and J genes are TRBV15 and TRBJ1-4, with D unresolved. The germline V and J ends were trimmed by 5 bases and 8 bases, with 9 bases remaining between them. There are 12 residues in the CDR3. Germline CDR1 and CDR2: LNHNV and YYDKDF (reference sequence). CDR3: CATSETGEKLFF. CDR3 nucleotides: TGTGCCACCAGCGAGACGGGGGAAAAACTGTTTTTT.

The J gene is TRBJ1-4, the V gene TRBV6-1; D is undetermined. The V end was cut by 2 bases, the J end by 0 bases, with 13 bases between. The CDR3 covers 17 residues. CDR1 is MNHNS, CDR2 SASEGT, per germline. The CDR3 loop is CASSESANSATNEKLFF. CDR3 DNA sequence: TGTGCCAGCAGTGAATCGGCAAATAGCGCAACTAATGAAAAACTGTTTTTT.

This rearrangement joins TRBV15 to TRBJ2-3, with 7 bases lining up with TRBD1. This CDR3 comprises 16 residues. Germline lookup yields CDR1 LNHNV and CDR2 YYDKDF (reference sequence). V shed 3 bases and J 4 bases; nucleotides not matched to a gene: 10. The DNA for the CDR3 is TGTGCCACCAGCAGGCGAAGACAGGGCAGTTCAGATACGCAGTATTTT. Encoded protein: CATSRRRQGSSDTQYF.

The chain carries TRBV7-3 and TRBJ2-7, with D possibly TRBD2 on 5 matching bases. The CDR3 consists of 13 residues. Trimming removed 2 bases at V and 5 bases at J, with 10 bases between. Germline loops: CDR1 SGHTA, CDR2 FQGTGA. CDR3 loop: CASSLEGTHEQYF. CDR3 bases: TGTGCCAGCAGCTTAGAGGGTACCCACGAGCAGTACTTC.

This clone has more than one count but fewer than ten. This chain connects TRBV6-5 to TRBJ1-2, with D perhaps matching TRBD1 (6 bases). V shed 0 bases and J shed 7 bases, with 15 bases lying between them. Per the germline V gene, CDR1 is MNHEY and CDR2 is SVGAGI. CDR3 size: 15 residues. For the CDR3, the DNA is TGTGCCAGCAGTTACTCGGGTCCACAGGGCTTTGGCTACACCTTC. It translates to CASSYSGPQGFGYTF.

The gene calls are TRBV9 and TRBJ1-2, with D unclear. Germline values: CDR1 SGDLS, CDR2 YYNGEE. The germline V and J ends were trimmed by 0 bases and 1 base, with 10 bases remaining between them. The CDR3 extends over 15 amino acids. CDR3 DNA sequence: TGTGCCAGCAGCGTAGCGGAGGGCTTTAACTATGGCTACACCTTC. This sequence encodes CASSVAEGFNYGYTF.

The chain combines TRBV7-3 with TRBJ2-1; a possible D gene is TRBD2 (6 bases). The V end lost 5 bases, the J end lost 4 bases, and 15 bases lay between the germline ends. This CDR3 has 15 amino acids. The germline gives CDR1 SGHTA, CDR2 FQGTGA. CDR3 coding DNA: TGTGCCAGCAGCCCCGGGGGTCTAGGGTACAATGAGCAGTTCTTC. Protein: CASSPGGLGYNEQFF.

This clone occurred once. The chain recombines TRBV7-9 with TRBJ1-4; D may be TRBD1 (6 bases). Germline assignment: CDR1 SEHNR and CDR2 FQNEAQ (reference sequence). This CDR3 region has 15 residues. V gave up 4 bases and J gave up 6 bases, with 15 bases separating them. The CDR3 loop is CASSWDTSRDEKLFF. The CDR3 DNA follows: TGTGCCAGCAGCTGGGACACGAGTCGGGATGAAAAACTGTTTTTT.